Sequencing of this T cell receptor (beta chain) was carried out in a study of blood T cell repertoires in COVID-19. The study drew participants aged about 18 to 90 years from roughly 25 US areas. Cohorts were determined from participant-reported clinical history. Recovered Cohort 3 donors showed two negative PCRs, clearance, or symptom resolution. In the authors' methods: Nucleated cell number was recorded as an estimate derived from reference gene primer amplification. The protocol was immunoSEQ multiplex PCR, while the TCRdb copy is restricted to in-frame clones and leaves out a portion. V, J and clone size derive from that table, while D and trimming were established from the DNA sequence. In the table there are approximately 490,000 clones, around nine tenths of which are singletons. The germline V gene has CDR1 MGHRA and CDR2 YSYEKL. Trimming cost V 7 bases and J 5 bases; bases outside gene matches: 6. The CDR3 extends over 13 amino acids.

Sequencing was performed on PBMCs or T cells enriched from blood (not recorded which). The chain recombines TRBV4-1 with TRBJ2-3, with 7 nucleotides matching TRBD2. The origin of this receptor is a woman aged 55-69 years who had recovered from COVID-19. The CDR3 protein is CASNAGRGDTQYF. The DNA for the CDR3 is TGCGCCAGCAATGCGGGGAGGGGAGATACGCAGTATTTT.